The present entry profiles one T cell receptor beta chain with its context. The antigen this receptor binds is unknown. Within one base of it there is no much larger clone, and no base qualities were kept. The data originate from a study of blood T cell repertoires in COVID-19 (dated by TCRdb to the early 2020s). Concerning the study at large: Samples covering the acute and convalescent phases of COVID-19 were provided by collaborators in the United States, Italy and Spain. HLA class I and class II types, where available, came from metadata supplied by the sample provider rather than from assay-based typing. The prospective study material was composed of cDNA or gDNA derived from T cells, B-cell-depleted T cells, or PBMCs. Samples were obtained from the ongoing ImmuneRACE study (first 160 participants) and from about 1,300 subjects provided by 6 global collaborators. Sample metadata almost always included a de-identified subject ID, COVID-19 status, age in years and sex. Deeply sampled blood TCRbeta repertoires from subjects exposed to, actively infected with, or recovered from COVID-19 were included in the dataset. The repertoires were released in a freely available public database meant as a resource for research on the immune response to SARS-CoV-2.

The V and J ends are trimmed by 6 bases and 4 bases, leaving 12 bases between them. Its CDR3 holds 13 amino acids, cysteine through phenylalanine. Only CDR3 DNA remains: 39 bases, in frame from the first base. Based on the germline V gene, the CDR1 and CDR2 sequences are MGHRA and YSYEKL. Broader findings and caveats from the paper: The amount of clinical and demographic metadata varied by source and participant and was provided uncurated.

Whole blood was collected in K2EDTA tubes by collaborating institutions according to the institutions' own protocols. For TCRbeta analysis, collaborators shipped samples in one of three forms: frozen whole blood, isolated PBMCs, or DNA extracted from either of those sample types. TCRbeta CDR3 regions were amplified from genomic DNA using the immunoSEQ Assay, a bias-controlled multiplex PCR. The paper's processing steps were these. Nucleated cell counts per sample were estimated from amplification of reference gene primers within the assay. To quantify the absolute abundance of each unique TCRbeta CDR3 rearrangement, sequence reads were collapsed and filtered. For each sample, productive Simpson clonality was calculated as the square root of Simpson's diversity index over productive rearrangements. Held by TCRdb, this immuneACCESS table contains in-frame sequences only and omits some clones. Under half of the omission traces to an unresolved V gene where checked; the cause of the rest is unknown. V and J calls and clone size are those listed in that table; D and trimming were worked out from the DNA. The sample records 200,000 to 250,000 clones, around 80% of which are singletons. The top ten constitute 15% to 20% of the sample.

The clonotype originates from a man aged 25 to 40 with active or convalescent COVID-19. Specimen: peripheral blood. The chain is made from TRBV4-1 and TRBJ1-2, with the D gene uncertain. The DNA reads TGCGCCAGCAGTGATCTGCTAAGCTATGGCTACACCTTC. The encoded protein is CASSDLLSYGYTF.